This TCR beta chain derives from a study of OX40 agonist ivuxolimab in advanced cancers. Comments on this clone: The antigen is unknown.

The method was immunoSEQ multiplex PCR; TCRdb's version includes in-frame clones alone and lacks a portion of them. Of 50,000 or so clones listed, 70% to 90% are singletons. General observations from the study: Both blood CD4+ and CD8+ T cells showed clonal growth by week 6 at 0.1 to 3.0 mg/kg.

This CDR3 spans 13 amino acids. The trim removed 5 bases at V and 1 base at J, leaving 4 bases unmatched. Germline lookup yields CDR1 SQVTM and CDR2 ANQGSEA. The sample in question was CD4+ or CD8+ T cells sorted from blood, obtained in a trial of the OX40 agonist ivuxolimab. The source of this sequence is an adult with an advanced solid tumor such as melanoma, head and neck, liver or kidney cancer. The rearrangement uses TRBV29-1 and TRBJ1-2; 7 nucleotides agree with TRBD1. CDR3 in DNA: TGCAGCGTTCAGGGACAGAGTAACTATGGCTACACCTTC. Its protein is CSVQGQSNYGYTF. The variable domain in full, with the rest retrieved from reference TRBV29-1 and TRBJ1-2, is SAVISQKPSRDICQRGTSLTIQCQVDSQVTMMFWYRQQPGQSLTLIATANQGSEATYESGFVIDKFPISRPNLTFSTLTVSNMSPEDSSIYLCSVQGQSNYGYTFGSGTRLTVV.